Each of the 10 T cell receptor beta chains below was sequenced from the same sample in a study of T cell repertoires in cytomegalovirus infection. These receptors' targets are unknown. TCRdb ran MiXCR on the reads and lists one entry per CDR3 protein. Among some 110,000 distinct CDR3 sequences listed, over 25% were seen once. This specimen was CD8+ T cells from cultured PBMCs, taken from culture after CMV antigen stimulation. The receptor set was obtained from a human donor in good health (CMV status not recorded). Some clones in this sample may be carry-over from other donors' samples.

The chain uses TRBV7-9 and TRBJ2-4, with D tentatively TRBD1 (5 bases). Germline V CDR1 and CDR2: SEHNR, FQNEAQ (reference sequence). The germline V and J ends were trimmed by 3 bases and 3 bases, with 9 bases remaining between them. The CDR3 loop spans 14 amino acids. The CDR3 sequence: CASSFDSDKNIQYF. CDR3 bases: TGTGCCAGCAGCTTCGACAGCGACAAAAACATTCAGTACTTC.

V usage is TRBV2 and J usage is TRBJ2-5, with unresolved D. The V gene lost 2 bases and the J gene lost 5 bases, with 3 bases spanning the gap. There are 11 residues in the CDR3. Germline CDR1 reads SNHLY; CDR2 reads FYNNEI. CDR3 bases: TGTGCCAGCAGTGAATGGGAGACCCAGTACTTC. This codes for CASSEWETQYF.

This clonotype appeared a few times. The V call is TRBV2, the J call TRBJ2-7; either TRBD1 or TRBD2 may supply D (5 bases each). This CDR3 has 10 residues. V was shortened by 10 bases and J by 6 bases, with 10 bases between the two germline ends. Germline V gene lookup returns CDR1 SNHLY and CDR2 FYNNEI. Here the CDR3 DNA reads TGTGCCACTCGAGGGGTCGAGCAGTACTTC. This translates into CATRGVEQYF.

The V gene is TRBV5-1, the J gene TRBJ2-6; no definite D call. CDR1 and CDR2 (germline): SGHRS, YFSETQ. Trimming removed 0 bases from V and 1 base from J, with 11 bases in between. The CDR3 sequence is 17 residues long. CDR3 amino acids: CASSLVSRVSGANVLTF. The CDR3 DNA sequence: TGCGCCAGCAGCTTGGTGTCCAGAGTGTCTGGGGCCAACGTCCTGACTTTC. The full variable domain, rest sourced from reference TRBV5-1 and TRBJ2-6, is KAGVTQTPRYLIKTRGQQVTLSCSPISGHRSVSWYQQTPGQGLQFLFEYFSETQRNKGNFPGRFSGRQFSNSRSEMNVSTLELGDSALYLCASSLVSRVSGANVLTFGAGSRLTVL.

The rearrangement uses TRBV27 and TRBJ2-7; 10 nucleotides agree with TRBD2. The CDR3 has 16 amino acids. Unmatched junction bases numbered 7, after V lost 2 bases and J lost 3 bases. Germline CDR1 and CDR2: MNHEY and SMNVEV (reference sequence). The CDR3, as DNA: TGTGCCAGCAGTTTAGACGGACTAGCGGCTCACTACGAGCAGTACTTC. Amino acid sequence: CASSLDGLAAHYEQYF.

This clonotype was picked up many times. Here the CDR3 DNA reads TGTGCCAGCAGCTTAGGCGGGGGCTCCTACAATGAGCAGTTCTTC. This translates into CASSLGGGSYNEQFF. V and J are TRBV7-2 and TRBJ2-1; 7 positions match TRBD2. Germline-derived CDR1 and CDR2 are SGHTA and FQGNSA. V lost 1 base to trimming and J lost 0 bases; unmatched junction nucleotides: 0. The CDR3 is made up of 15 amino acids.

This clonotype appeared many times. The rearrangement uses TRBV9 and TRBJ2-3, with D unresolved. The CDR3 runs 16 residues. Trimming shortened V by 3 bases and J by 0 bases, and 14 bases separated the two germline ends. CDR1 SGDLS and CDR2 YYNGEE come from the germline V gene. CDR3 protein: CASSAALLSSTDTQYF. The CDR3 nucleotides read TGTGCCAGCAGCGCCGCTCTTCTATCTAGCACAGATACGCAGTATTTT.

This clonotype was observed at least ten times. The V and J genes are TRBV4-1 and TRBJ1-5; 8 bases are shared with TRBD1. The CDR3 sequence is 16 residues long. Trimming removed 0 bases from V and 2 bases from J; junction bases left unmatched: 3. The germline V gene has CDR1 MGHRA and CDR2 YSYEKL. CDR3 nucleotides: TGCGCCAGCAGCCAAGAGGACAGGGAAGGCAATCAGCCCCAGCATTTT. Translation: CASSQEDREGNQPQHF.

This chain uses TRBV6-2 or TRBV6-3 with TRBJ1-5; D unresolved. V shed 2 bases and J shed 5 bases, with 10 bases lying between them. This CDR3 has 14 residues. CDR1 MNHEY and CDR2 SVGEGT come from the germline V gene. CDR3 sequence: CASSYAPIDQPQHF. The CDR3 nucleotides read TGTGCCAGCAGTTACGCCCCTATTGATCAGCCCCAGCATTTT.

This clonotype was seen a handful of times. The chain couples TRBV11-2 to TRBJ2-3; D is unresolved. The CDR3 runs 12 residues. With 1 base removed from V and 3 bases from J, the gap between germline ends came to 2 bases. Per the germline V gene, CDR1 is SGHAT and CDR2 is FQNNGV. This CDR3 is CASSLVTDTQYF. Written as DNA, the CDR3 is TGTGCCAGCAGCTTAGTTACAGATACGCAGTATTTT. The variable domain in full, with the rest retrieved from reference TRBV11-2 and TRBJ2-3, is EAGVAQSPRYKIIEKRQSVAFWCNPISGHATLYWYQQILGQGPKLLIQFQNNGVVDDSQLPKDRFSAERLKGVDSTLKIQPAKLEDSAVYLCASSLVTDTQYFGPGTRLTVL.